This section outlines one T cell receptor (beta chain) sequence together with its context. Antigen unknown. The sample is drawn from a study of human T cells and chemical hapten exposure. Looking at the study overall: The patient population, which was mostly female, had alopecia areata, totalis or universalis. Whole-study results and caveats: Alopecia in the donors means their immune response may deviate from healthy people's. PT1 expanded TCR counts and patch test score correlated positively.

CDR3 length: 13 amino acids. V was cut by 1 base and J by 6 bases, with 6 bases left in between. Germline CDR1 is LGHNT and CDR2 is FRNRAP. Time point: patch test 1, 2 weeks after DPC sensitization. Treatment denoted: therapeutic diphenylcyclopropenone sensitization with weekly scalp DPC. TCRdb re-called the RACE reads through MiXCR, storing one row per CDR3 protein. The sample includes about 120,000 distinct CDR3 sequences, roughly an eighth of them seen just once. This clonotype was sampled from a woman aged 45-65 years with alopecia areata. Some clones in this sample may be carry-over from other donors' samples. The gene calls are TRBV12-5 and TRBJ2-2; D unclear. The sample in question was whole blood, obtained in connection with sensitization to the hapten diphenylcyclopropenone (DPC). CDR3 loop: CASGLDSSGELFF. The CDR3 DNA reads as TGTGCTAGTGGTTTGGATAGTTCCGGGGAGCTGTTTTTT.